The T cell receptor beta chain described here comes from a study of CD8 T cells in Susac syndrome. Study as a whole: Among sequenced Susac syndrome patients, more than five had active disease and under ten were in remission.

The V gene lost 3 bases and the J gene lost 6 bases, with 5 bases spanning the gap. The CDR3 runs to 11 residues. Germline CDR1 reads DFQATT; CDR2 reads SNEGSKA (reference sequence). CD8+ and CD4+ T cells from blood underwent TCR beta sequencing, which was carried out in a high-throughput format. Both CD4+ and CD8+ T cells were negatively isolated, and TEMRA cells underwent FACS enrichment. Random hexamers were used to reverse transcribe the RNA input (about 0.5 to 1 ug). Amplification of TCR beta CDR3 by immunoSEQ multiplex PCR spanned 54 Vbeta and 13 Jbeta. TCRdb reanalysed the immunoSEQ multiplex PCR reads using MiXCR and keeps one entry per CDR3 protein. The sample has 210,000 or so distinct CDR3 sequences; 94% are singletons.

This receptor was taken from a human donor with Susac syndrome. J is TRBJ2-2 and V is TRBV20-1; no firm D call. The sample consisted of CD4+ T cells from PBMCs. The DNA for the CDR3 is TGCAGTGCTAGTGTAGCCGGGGAGCTGTTTTTT. Its protein product is CSASVAGELFF.